A single sample is the source of the 24 T cell receptor beta chains below, sequenced in a study of T cells after yellow fever vaccination. TCRdb re-derived calls from the 5' RACE reads in MiXCR, one entry per CDR3 protein. This table holds 300,000 or so distinct CDR3 sequences, roughly 7% found once. The starting material was PBMCs, obtained 35 to 50 days after the first yellow fever vaccination. These TCRs come from a man between 18 and 35 years old who received the YFV17D yellow fever vaccine.

Worth noting for this clonotype: Possible read error: a much larger clone is one base away. The CDR3 protein is CASSLEGSNNQPQHF. CDR3 bases: TGTGCCAGCAGCTTAGAGGGCTCAAACAATCAGCCCCAGCATTTT. The chain links TRBV7-2 to TRBJ1-5; no clear D. Germline V lookup: CDR1 SGHTA, CDR2 FQGNSA. The CDR3 runs to 15 residues. The V and J ends lost 1 base and 3 bases respectively, with 10 bases between them.

This clonotype was counted only a few times. The rearrangement links TRBV10-3 to TRBJ2-7; TRBD2 aligns across 7 bases. There are 15 residues in the CDR3. Germline V gives CDR1 ENHRY, CDR2 SYGVKD. The junction had 8 bases not matched to a gene; V was cut back by 3 bases and J by 3 bases. The DNA for the CDR3 is TGTGCCATCAGTGAAACGGGAGCGGGGAGCTACGAGCAGTACGTC. Translating gives CAISETGAGSYEQYV.

This clonotype was found many times. V usage is TRBV12-3 or TRBV12-4 and J usage is TRBJ2-2; D uncertain. The CDR3 runs to 14 residues. Trimming shortened V by 0 bases and J by 2 bases, and 4 bases separated the two germline ends. Here the CDR3 reads CASSLARNTGELFF. CDR3 nucleotide sequence: TGTGCCAGCAGTTTAGCGCGAAACACCGGGGAGCTGTTTTTT.

This clonotype was picked up a small number of times. This chain uses TRBV29-1 with TRBJ2-3, with 13 bases lining up with TRBD2. The V gene end was trimmed by 3 bases and the J gene end by 6 bases; junction bases not matched to a gene: 6. This CDR3 spans 15 amino acids. In germline, CDR1 is SQVTM, CDR2 ANQGSEA. The chain's CDR3 is CSVDGTSGAGDTQYF. CDR3 DNA: TGCAGCGTTGACGGGACTAGCGGGGCTGGGGATACGCAGTATTTT.

The gene calls are TRBV18 and TRBJ2-1; 7 bases map to TRBD2. The ends lost 1 base at V and 0 bases at J; junction bases unmatched: 9. The CDR3 is 18 amino acids. Germline V gene lookup returns CDR1 KGHSH and CDR2 LQKENI. The CDR3 loop is CASSPQAGDTSSYNEQFF. CDR3 DNA: TGTGCCAGCTCACCACAGGCGGGGGATACGAGCTCCTACAATGAGCAGTTCTTC.

The J gene is TRBJ2-3, the V gene TRBV7-2; 8 bases are a match to TRBD2. CDR3 length equals 16 residues. Trimming removed 2 bases from V and 4 bases from J; junction bases left unmatched: 8. CDR1 is SGHTA and CDR2 is FQGNSA in the germline V gene. CDR3 nucleotides: TGTGCCAGCAGCTTATTCCGGGGGGGGTTGCCAGATACGCAGTATTTT. Encoded protein: CASSLFRGGLPDTQYF.

In its sample, this clonotype was seen many times. The gene calls are TRBV15 and TRBJ2-2, with D perhaps TRBD2 (6 bases). V dropped 0 bases and J dropped 7 bases, with 9 bases sitting between them. Germline CDR1 is LNHNV and CDR2 is YYDKDF (reference sequence). This CDR3 region has 14 residues. CDR3 sequence reads: CATSRDGGIGELFF. CDR3 coding DNA: TGTGCCACCAGCAGAGATGGGGGGATCGGGGAGCTGTTTTTT.

This clonotype was counted ten times or more. The rearrangement links TRBV5-1 to TRBJ2-4; D ambiguous. The CDR3 covers 15 residues. Germline CDR1 SGHRS, CDR2 YFSETQ. Trimming removed 0 bases at V and 1 base at J, with 8 bases between. As DNA, the CDR3 is TGCGCCAGCAGCTTGGATGGGTGGGCCAAAAACATTCAGTACTTC. Its translation is CASSLDGWAKNIQYF.

This clonotype appeared a few times. The chain combines TRBV3-1 with TRBJ2-7; tentatively, D is TRBD1 (6 bases). Trimming took off 2 bases at V and 5 bases at J, with 13 bases between the two ends. The CDR3 contains 14 residues. Germline CDR1 is LGHDT and CDR2 is YNNKEL (reference sequence). This CDR3 is CASSQRAGAHEQYV. As DNA, the CDR3 is TGTGCCAGCAGCCAAAGAGCAGGGGCCCACGAGCAGTACGTC.

The chain uses TRBV18 and TRBJ2-1, with 7 positions matching TRBD2. CDR3 length equals 14 residues. J was trimmed by 6 bases and V by 6 bases; bases with no gene match: 8. From germline, CDR1 is KGHSH and CDR2 LQKENI. The CDR3 here is CASSLRRGTNEQFF. DNA of the CDR3: TGTGCCAGCTCCCTACGGCGGGGGACCAATGAGCAGTTCTTC.

In its sample, this clonotype was seen many times. The DNA of the CDR3 is TGTGCCAGCAGCTTAGGGAGCGGTCAAGAGACCCAGTACTTC. Translated: CASSLGSGQETQYF. The chain links TRBV7-2 to TRBJ2-5, with D tentatively TRBD2 (5 bases). Trimming shortened V by 1 base and J by 2 bases, and 8 bases separated the two germline ends. CDR1 and CDR2 from the germline V gene are SGHTA and FQGNSA. The length of the CDR3 is 14 residues. Using reference TRBV7-2 and TRBJ2-5 for the parts outside the CDR3, the full variable domain is GAGVSQSPSNKVTEKGKDVELRCDPISGHTALYWYRQSLGQGLEFLIYFQGNSAPDKSGLPSDRFSAERTGGSVSTLTIQRTQQEDSAVYLCASSLGSGQETQYFGPGTRLLVL.

This rearrangement joins TRBV7-9 to TRBJ2-1; 7 bases map to TRBD2. CDR3 size: 14 residues. The V gene's germline CDR1 is SEHNR and CDR2 FQNEAQ (reference sequence). V trimming: 3 bases; J trimming: 8 bases; junction bases outside the gene matches: 7. This CDR3 is CASSFGLGVDEQFF. The DNA for the CDR3 is TGTGCCAGCAGCTTTGGACTAGGAGTGGATGAGCAGTTCTTC.

Ten or more counts support this clonotype. V is TRBV12-3 or TRBV12-4 and J is TRBJ2-5; a weak D match, TRBD2 (5 bases). V shed 3 bases and J shed 5 bases, with 10 bases lying between them. The CDR3 consists of 13 residues. CDR3 loop: CASSLWGEETQYF. DNA for the CDR3: TGTGCCAGCAGTTTGTGGGGAGAGGAGACCCAGTACTTC.

This clonotype was observed a handful of times. The genes are TRBV9 and TRBJ1-2, with a tentative D call TRBD1 (5 bases). CDR3 length equals 16 residues. Germline assignment: CDR1 SGDLS and CDR2 YYNGEE. Between the trimmed V and J ends, which lost 3 bases and 0 bases, there was a span of 15 bases. CDR3: CASSARDWNANYGYTF. Here the CDR3 DNA reads TGTGCCAGCAGCGCCCGGGACTGGAATGCTAACTATGGCTACACCTTC.

The J gene is TRBJ2-1, the V gene TRBV29-1; D unresolved. Germline values: CDR1 SQVTM, CDR2 ANQGSEA. The CDR3 totals 13 residues. Between the trimmed V and J ends, which lost 3 bases and 4 bases, there was a span of 10 bases. The CDR3 sequence: CSVDPGWYNEQFF. The CDR3 DNA is TGCAGCGTTGATCCAGGATGGTACAATGAGCAGTTCTTC.

The chain employs TRBV7-2 and TRBJ2-3, with D unresolved. Germline V gives CDR1 SGHTA, CDR2 FQGNSA. This CDR3 has 14 amino acids. V lost 1 base and J lost 2, with 7 bases in between. The CDR3 nucleotides read TGTGCCAGCAGCTTAGGAGTCCTCACAGATACGCAGTATTTT. Protein product: CASSLGVLTDTQYF.

The rearrangement uses TRBV20-1 and TRBJ1-1; D not resolved. The germline V gene encodes CDR1 DFQATT and CDR2 SNEGSKA (reference sequence). This CDR3 region has 12 residues. V dropped 2 bases and J dropped 6 bases, with 10 bases sitting between them. The CDR3 loop is CSARLVWAEAFF. For the CDR3, the DNA is TGCAGTGCTAGACTGGTTTGGGCTGAAGCTTTCTTT.

This clonotype was recorded many times. This sequence joins TRBV7-2 and TRBJ1-2, with a weak D call TRBD1 (5 bases). Germline V lookup: CDR1 SGHTA, CDR2 FQGNSA. Trimming removed 0 bases from V and 12 bases from J, with 14 bases in between. The CDR3 sequence is 13 residues long. CDR3 in amino acids: CASSLAGGVTDTF. CDR3 DNA sequence: TGTGCCAGCAGCTTAGCGGGGGGGGTTACGGACACCTTC. The full variable domain, its missing parts supplied by reference TRBV7-2 and TRBJ1-2, is GAGVSQSPSNKVTEKGKDVELRCDPISGHTALYWYRQSLGQGLEFLIYFQGNSAPDKSGLPSDRFSAERTGGSVSTLTIQRTQQEDSAVYLCASSLAGGVTDTFGSGTRLTVV.

Only a few counts were recorded for this clonotype. The V and J genes are TRBV24-1 and TRBJ1-5; TRBD1 matches 8 bases. Germline lookup yields CDR1 KGHDR and CDR2 SFDVKD. Trimming took 3 bases from V and 2 from J; bases not matched to a gene: 5. The CDR3 is made up of 16 amino acids. The CDR3 loop reads CATSDHGQGRNQPQHF. The CDR3 bases are TGTGCCACCAGTGATCATGGACAGGGACGCAATCAGCCCCAGCATTTT.

Only a few counts were recorded for this clonotype. The chain is built from TRBV28 and TRBJ1-1, with a possible D match to TRBD1 (5 bases). Germline CDR1 reads MDHEN; CDR2 reads SYDVKM. The CDR3 sequence is 17 residues long. The V end was cut by 6 bases, the J end by 3 bases, with 23 bases between. The CDR3 region has the DNA TGTGCCAGCAGCCCCCGACTTGGTAGGGGAGGGGACACTGAAGCTTTCTTT. It specifies CASSPRLGRGGDTEAFF.

There are a few counts of this clonotype. The DNA of the CDR3 is TGTGCCAGCAGCTTAGATGGCTATGATGAGCAGTTCTTC. Its protein product is CASSLDGYDEQFF. The chain recombines TRBV7-2 with TRBJ2-1; D is undetermined. Looked up from germline, CDR1 is SGHTA and CDR2 is FQGNSA. The CDR3 is made up of 13 amino acids. The V and J ends lost 1 base and 8 bases respectively, with 9 bases between them. The full variable domain, completed using reference TRBV7-2 and TRBJ2-1, is GAGVSQSPSNKVTEKGKDVELRCDPISGHTALYWYRQSLGQGLEFLIYFQGNSAPDKSGLPSDRFSAERTGGSVSTLTIQRTQQEDSAVYLCASSLDGYDEQFFGPGTRLTVL.

There are a few counts of this clonotype. The chain is built from TRBV5-5 and TRBJ1-4; D unresolved. Germline values: CDR1 SGHKS, CDR2 YYEKEE (reference sequence). There are 13 residues in the CDR3. Between the trimmed V and J ends, which lost 3 bases and 8 bases, there was a span of 11 bases. DNA for the CDR3: TGTGCCAGCAGCTCGCAAGGATACGAAAAACTGTTTTTT. It is translated as CASSSQGYEKLFF.

This clonotype was seen repeatedly, ten times or more. The chain uses TRBV5-1 and TRBJ2-3; TRBD2 matches at 8 bases. V lost 1 base and J lost 6; bases outside the gene matches: 10. Per germline, CDR1 SGHRS and CDR2 YFSETQ. CDR3 length: 16 residues. The chain's CDR3 is CASSLMASGGSDTQYF. The CDR3 DNA sequence: TGCGCCAGCAGCTTGATGGCCTCGGGGGGGTCGGATACGCAGTATTTT.

This clonotype has at least ten counts. This chain links TRBV20-1 with TRBJ1-5; 8 positions agree with TRBD1. Germline CDR1 is DFQATT and CDR2 is SNEGSKA (reference sequence). The CDR3 totals 15 residues. J gave up 5 bases and V 6 bases, and 12 bases lay outside the gene matches. CDR3 nucleotides: TGCAGTGCAAACGACTACTCAGGGGGCGATCAGCCCCAGCATTTT. It translates to CSANDYSGGDQPQHF.